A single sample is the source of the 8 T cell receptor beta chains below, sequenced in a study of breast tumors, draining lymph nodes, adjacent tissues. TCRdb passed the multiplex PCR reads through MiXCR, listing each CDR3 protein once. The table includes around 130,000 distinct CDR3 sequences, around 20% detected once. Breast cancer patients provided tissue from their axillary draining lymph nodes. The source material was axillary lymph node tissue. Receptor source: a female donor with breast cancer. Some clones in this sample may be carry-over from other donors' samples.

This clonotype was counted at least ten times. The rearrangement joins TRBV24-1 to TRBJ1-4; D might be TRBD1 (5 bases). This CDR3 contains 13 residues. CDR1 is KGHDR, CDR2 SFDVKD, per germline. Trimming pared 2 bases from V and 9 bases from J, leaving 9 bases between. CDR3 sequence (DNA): TGTGCCACCAGTGATTGGCAGGGTAAAAAACTGTTTTTT. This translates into CATSDWQGKKLFF.

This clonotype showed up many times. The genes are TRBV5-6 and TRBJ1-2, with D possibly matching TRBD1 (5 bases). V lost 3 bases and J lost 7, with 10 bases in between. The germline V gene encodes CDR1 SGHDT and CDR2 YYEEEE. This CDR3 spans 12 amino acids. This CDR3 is CASSWGSGGYTF. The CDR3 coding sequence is TGTGCCAGCAGCTGGGGCTCTGGTGGCTACACCTTC.

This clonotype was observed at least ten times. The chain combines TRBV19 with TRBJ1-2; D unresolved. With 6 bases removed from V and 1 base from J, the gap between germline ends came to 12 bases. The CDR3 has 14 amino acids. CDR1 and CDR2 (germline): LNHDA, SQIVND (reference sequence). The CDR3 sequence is CASRYSHLNYGYTF. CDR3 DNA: TGTGCCAGTAGGTATTCCCACCTTAACTATGGCTACACCTTC.

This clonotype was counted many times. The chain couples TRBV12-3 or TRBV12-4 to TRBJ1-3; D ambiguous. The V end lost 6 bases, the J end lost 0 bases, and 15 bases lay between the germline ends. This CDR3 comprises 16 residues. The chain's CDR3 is CASRPRVFGSGNTIYF. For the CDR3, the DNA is TGTGCCAGCAGGCCACGCGTTTTTGGCTCTGGAAACACCATATATTTT.

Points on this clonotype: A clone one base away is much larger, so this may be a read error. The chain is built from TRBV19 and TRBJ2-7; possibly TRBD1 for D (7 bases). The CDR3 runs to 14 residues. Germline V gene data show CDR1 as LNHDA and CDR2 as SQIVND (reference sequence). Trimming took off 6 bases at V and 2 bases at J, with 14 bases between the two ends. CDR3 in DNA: TGTGCCAGTAGAGGGGGCGGCGGGGCCTACGAGCAGTACTTC. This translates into CASRGGGGAYEQYF.

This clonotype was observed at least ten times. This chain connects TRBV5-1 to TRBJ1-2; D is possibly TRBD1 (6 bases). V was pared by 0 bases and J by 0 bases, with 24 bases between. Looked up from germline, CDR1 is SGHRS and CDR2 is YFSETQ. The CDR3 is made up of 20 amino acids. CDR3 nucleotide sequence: TGCGCCAGCAGCTTGGCCGTCTATCGGACAGCGGAATTGGCTAACTATGGCTACACCTTC. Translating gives CASSLAVYRTAELANYGYTF.

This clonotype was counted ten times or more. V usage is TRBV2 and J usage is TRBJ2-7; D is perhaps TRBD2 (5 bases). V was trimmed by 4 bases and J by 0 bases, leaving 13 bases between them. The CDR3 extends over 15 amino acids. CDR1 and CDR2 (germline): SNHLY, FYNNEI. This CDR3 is CASSVLSGASYEQYF. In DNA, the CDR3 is TGTGCCAGCAGTGTCTTAAGCGGTGCCTCCTACGAGCAGTACTTC.

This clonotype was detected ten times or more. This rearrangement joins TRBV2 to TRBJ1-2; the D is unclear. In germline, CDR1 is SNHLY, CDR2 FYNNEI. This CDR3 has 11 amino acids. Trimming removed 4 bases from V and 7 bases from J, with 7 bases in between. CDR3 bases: TGTGCCAGCAGTGTTGGCCCTGGCTACACCTTC. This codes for CASSVGPGYTF.